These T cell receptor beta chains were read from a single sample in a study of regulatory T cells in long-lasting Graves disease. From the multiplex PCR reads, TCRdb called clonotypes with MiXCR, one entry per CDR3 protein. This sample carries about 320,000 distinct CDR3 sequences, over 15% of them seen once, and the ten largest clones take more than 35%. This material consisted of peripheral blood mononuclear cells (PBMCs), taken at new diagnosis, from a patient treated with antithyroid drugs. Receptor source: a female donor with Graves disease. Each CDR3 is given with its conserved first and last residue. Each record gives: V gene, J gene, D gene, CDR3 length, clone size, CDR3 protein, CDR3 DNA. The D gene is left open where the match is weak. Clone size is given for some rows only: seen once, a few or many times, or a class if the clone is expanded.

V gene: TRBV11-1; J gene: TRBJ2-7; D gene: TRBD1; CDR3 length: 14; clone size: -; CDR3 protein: CASSFKTGVYEQYF; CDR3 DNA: TGTGCCAGCAGCTTTAAGACAGGGGTCTACGAGCAGTACTTC
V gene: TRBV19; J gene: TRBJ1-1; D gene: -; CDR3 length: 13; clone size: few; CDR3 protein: CASSNGVGIGAFF; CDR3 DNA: TGTGCCAGTAGTAATGGAGTGGGGATTGGAGCTTTCTTT
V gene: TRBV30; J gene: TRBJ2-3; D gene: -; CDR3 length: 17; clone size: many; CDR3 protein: CAWSLRSTSEPTDTQYF; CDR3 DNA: TGTGCCTGGAGTCTTAGATCCACCTCTGAGCCCACAGATACGCAGTATTTT
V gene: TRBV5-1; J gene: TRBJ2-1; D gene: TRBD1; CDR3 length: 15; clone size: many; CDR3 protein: CASSLAQGASNEQFF; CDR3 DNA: TGCGCCAGCAGCTTGGCCCAGGGGGCCTCCAATGAGCAGTTCTTC
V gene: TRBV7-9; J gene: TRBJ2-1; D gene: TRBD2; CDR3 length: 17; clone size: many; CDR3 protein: CASTLGTSGSKAAEQFF; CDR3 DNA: TGTGCCAGCACGTTAGGTACTAGCGGGAGTAAGGCGGCTGAGCAGTTCTTC
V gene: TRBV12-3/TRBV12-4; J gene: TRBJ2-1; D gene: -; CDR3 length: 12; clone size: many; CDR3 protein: CASSLVEQSQFF; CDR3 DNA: TGTGCCAGCAGTCTAGTAGAACAGTCTCAGTTCTTC
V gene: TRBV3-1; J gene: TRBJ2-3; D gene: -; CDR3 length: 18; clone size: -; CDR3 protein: CASSQVMWGESKTDTQYF; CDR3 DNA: TGTGCCAGCAGCCAAGTTATGTGGGGGGAGAGTAAAACAGATACGCAGTATTTT
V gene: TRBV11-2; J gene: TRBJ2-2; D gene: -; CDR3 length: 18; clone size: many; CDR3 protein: CASSLGLGQGGYTGELFF; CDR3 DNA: TGTGCCAGCAGCTTAGGATTAGGGCAGGGGGGCTACACCGGGGAGCTGTTTTTT
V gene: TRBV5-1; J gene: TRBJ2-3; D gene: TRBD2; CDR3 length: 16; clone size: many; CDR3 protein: CASSPLSGTSTDTQYF; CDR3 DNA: TGCGCCAGCAGCCCCCTTAGCGGGACTAGCACAGATACGCAGTATTTT
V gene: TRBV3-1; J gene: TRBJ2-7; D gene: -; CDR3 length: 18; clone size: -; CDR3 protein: CASSQSSLLAEATLEQYF; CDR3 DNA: TGTGCCAGCAGCCAATCCTCCCTATTGGCGGAGGCAACTTTAGAGCAGTACTTC
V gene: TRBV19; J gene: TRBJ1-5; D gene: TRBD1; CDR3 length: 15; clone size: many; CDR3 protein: CASTQRTGPNQPQHF; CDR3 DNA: TGTGCCAGTACCCAGCGGACAGGCCCGAATCAGCCCCAGCATTTT
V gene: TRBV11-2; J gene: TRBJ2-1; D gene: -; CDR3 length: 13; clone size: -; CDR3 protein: CASSQDFYNEQFF; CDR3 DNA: TGTGCCAGCAGCCAAGATTTCTACAATGAGCAGTTCTTC
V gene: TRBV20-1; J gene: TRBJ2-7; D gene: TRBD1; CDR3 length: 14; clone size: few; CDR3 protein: CSARRPTGVREQYF; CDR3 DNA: TGCAGTGCGAGACGCCCCACAGGGGTTAGAGAGCAGTACTTC
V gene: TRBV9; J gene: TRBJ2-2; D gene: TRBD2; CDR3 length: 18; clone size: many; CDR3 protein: CASSVRASGMDVPGELFF; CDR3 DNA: TGTGCCAGCAGCGTAAGGGCTAGCGGGATGGATGTTCCCGGGGAGCTGTTTTTT
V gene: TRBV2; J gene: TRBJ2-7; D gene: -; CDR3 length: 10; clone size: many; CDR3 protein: CASHPYEQYF; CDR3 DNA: TGTGCCAGCCACCCCTACGAGCAGTACTTC
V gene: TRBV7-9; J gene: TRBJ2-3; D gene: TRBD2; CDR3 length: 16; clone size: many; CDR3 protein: CASSLGLAGRTDTQYF; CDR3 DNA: TGTGCCAGCAGCTTAGGACTAGCGGGACGAACAGATACGCAGTATTTT
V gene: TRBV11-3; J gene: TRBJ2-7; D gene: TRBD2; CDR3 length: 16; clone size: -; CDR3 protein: CASSHTLAARIYEQYF; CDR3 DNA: TGTGCCAGCAGCCACACACTAGCGGCCCGTATCTACGAGCAGTACTTC
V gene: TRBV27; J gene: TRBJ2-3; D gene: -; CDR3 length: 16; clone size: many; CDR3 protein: CASSKVGAASTDTQYF; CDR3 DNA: TGTGCCAGCAGTAAGGTTGGAGCAGCTAGCACAGATACGCAGTATTTT
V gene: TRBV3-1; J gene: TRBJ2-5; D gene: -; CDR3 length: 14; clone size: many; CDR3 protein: CASSQEWNQETQYF; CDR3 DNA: TGTGCCAGCAGCCAAGAATGGAACCAAGAGACCCAGTACTTC
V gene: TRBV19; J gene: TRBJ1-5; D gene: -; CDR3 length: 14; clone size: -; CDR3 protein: CASSMADSNQPQHF; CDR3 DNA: TGTGCCAGTAGTATGGCGGATAGCAATCAGCCCCAGCATTTT
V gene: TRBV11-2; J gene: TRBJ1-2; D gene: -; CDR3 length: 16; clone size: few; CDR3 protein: CASSLGGPPANYGYTF; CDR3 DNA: TGTGCCAGCAGCTTAGGGGGGCCTCCGGCAAACTATGGCTACACCTTC
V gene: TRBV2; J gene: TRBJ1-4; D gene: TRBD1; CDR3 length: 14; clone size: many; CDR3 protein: CASRDRGGNEKLFF; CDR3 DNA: TGTGCCAGCCGGGACAGGGGAGGAAATGAAAAACTGTTTTTT
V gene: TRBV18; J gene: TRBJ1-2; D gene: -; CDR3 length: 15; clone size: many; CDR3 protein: CASSPGLRNNYGYTF; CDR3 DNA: TGTGCCAGCTCACCTGGACTGCGTAATAACTATGGCTACACCTTC
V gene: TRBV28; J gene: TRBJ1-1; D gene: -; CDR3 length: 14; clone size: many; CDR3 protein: CASSLTGMNTEAFF; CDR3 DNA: TGTGCCAGCAGTTTAACAGGGATGAACACTGAAGCTTTCTTT
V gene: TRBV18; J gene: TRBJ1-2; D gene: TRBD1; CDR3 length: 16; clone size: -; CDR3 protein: CASSPGTGGAGYGYTF; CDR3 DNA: TGTGCCAGCTCACCCGGGACAGGGGGCGCCGGCTATGGCTACACCTTC
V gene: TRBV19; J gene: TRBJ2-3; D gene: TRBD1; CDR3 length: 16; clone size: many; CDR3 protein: CASSLKTGPSTDTQYF; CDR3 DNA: TGTGCCAGTAGTCTCAAGACAGGGCCTAGCACAGATACGCAGTATTTT
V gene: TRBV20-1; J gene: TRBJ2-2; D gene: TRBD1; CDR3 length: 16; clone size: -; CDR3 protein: CSARRLSGGSARELFF; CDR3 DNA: TGCAGTGCTAGGAGACTATCAGGGGGATCTGCCCGGGAGCTGTTTTTT
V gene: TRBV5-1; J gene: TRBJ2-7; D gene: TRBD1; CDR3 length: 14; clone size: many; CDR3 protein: CASSSTTGGYEQYF; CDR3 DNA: TGCGCCAGCAGCTCTACGACAGGGGGCTACGAGCAGTACTTC
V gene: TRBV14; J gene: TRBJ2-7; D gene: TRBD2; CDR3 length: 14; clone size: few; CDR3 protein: CASSPGLLSGEQYF; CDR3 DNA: TGTGCCAGCAGCCCGGGACTACTGTCGGGGGAGCAGTACTTC
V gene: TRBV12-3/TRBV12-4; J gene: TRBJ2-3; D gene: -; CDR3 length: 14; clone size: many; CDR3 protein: CASSLVGGTDTQYF; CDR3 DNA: TGTGCCAGCAGTTTAGTTGGGGGCACAGATACGCAGTATTTT
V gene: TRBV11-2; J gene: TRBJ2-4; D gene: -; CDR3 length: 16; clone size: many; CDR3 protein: CASSLVGGAAKNIQYF; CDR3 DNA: TGTGCCAGCAGCTTAGTGGGGGGGGCAGCCAAAAACATTCAGTACTTC
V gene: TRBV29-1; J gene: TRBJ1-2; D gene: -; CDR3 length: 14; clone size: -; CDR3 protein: CSVGTGTQSYGYTF; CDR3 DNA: TGCAGCGTCGGTACCGGGACGCAAAGTTATGGCTACACCTTC
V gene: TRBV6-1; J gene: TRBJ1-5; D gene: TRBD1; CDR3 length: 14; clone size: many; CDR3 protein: CASNPQGINQPQHF; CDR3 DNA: TGTGCCAGCAACCCACAGGGGATCAATCAGCCCCAGCATTTT
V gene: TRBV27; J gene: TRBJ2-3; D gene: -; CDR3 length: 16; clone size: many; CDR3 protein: CASSLLARALTDTQYF; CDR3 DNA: TGTGCCAGCAGTTTATTGGCACGTGCCCTCACAGATACGCAGTATTTT
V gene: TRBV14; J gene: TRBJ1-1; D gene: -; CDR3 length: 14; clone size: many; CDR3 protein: CASSPWDLWTEAFF; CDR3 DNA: TGTGCCAGCAGCCCTTGGGACCTGTGGACTGAAGCTTTCTTT
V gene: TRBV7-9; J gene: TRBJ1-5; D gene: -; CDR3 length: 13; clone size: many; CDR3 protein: CASSLVANQPQHF; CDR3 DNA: TGTGCCAGCAGCTTAGTGGCTAATCAGCCCCAGCATTTT
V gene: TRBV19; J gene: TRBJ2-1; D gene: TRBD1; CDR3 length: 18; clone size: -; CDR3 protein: CASSPTLTGTGGRSEQFF; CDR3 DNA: TGTGCCAGTAGTCCTACGCTTACCGGGACAGGGGGCCGGAGTGAGCAGTTCTTC
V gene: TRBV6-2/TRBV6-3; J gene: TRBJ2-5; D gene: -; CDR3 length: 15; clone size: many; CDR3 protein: CASSYGGNTQETQYF; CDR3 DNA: TGTGCCAGCAGTTACGGTGGTAATACGCAAGAGACCCAGTACTTC
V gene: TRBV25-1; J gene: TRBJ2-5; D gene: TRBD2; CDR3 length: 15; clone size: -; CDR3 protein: CASSELITSVETQYF; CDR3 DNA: TGTGCCAGCAGTGAATTAATTACTAGCGTTGAGACCCAGTACTTC
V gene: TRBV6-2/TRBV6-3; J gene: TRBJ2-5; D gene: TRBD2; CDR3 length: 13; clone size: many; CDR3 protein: CASSTSAQETQYF; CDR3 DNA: TGTGCCAGCAGTACTAGCGCACAAGAGACCCAGTACTTC
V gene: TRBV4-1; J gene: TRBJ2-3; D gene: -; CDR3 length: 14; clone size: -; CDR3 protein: CASSPGADGDTQYF; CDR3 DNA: TGCGCCAGCAGCCCCGGGGCCGACGGAGATACGCAGTATTTT
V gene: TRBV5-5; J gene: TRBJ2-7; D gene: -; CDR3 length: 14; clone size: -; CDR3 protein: CASSFQTGFYEQYF; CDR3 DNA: TGTGCCAGCAGCTTCCAAACAGGTTTCTACGAGCAGTACTTC
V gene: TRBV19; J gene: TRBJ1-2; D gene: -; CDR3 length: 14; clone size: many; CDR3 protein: CASSISTGGDGYTF; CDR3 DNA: TGTGCCAGTAGTATATCAACTGGGGGGGACGGCTACACCTTC
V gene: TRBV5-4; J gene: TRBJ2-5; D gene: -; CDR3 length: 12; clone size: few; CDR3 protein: CASSLDSGTQYF; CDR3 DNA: TGTGCCAGCAGCTTGGACTCCGGGACCCAGTACTTC
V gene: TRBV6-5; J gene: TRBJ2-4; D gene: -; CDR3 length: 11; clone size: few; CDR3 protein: CASSYGDIQYF; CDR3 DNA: TGTGCCAGCAGTTACGGGGACATTCAGTACTTC
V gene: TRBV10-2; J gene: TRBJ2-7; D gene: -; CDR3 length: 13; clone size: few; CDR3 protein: CASSDPQTYEQYF; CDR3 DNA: TGCGCCAGCAGTGACCCACAGACCTACGAGCAGTACTTC
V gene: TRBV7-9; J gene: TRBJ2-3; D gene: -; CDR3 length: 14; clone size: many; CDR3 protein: CASSPGTSTDTQYF; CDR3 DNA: TGTGCCAGCAGCCCGGGGACTAGCACAGATACGCAGTATTTT
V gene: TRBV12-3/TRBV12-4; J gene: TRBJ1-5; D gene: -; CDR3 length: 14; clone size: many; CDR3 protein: CASSLGWGAQPQHF; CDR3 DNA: TGTGCCAGCAGTTTGGGCTGGGGGGCTCAGCCCCAGCATTTT
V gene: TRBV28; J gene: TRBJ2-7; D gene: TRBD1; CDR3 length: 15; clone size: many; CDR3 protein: CASSWGTGDSYEQYF; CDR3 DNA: TGTGCCAGCAGTTGGGGGACAGGGGATTCCTACGAGCAGTACTTC
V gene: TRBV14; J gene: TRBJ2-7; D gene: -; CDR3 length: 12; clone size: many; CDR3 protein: CASSRVGYEQYF; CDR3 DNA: TGTGCCAGCAGCAGGGTGGGCTACGAGCAGTACTTC
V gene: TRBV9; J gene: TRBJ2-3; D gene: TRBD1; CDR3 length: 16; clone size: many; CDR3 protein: CASSGDRELRTDTQYF; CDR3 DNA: TGTGCCAGCAGCGGGGACAGGGAGTTGAGAACAGATACGCAGTATTTT
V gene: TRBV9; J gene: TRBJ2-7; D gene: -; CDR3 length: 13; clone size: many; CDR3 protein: CASSANPGGEQYF; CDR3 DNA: TGTGCCAGCAGCGCCAATCCAGGGGGGGAGCAGTACTTC